This T cell receptor (beta chain) appears in the sequencing data of a study of spatial heterogeneity in lung cancer. Looking at the study overall: For the average unique TCR and UMI combination, more than eight occurrences appeared in raw reads.

This clonotype was seen only a few times. Indicated time point: blood at routine non-recurrence follow-up after resection. V was clipped by 0 bases and J by 4 bases; unmatched bases: 12. The CDR3 length is 18 residues. Looked up from germline, CDR1 is MNHEY and CDR2 is SMNVEV (reference sequence). TCRdb reprocessed the 5' RACE reads via MiXCR and lists one record per CDR3 protein. The repertoire includes 17,000 or so distinct CDR3 sequences, 9.2% of them detected once, and roughly 20% sits in the top ten. The sequence was obtained from a male donor with early-stage non-small cell lung cancer. The gene calls are TRBV27 and TRBJ2-1; TRBD2 agrees at 7 bases. The specimen was PBMCs, collected at follow-up. The CDR3 loop is CASSLSTTSGVEYNEQFF. The CDR3 region has the DNA TGTGCCAGCAGTTTATCTACCACCAGCGGGGTGGAGTACAATGAGCAGTTCTTC.